The 4 T cell receptor beta chains reported below all come from one sample, sequenced in a study of blood T cell repertoires in COVID-19. TCRdb's copy holds only in-frame clones and misses some; the assay was immunoSEQ multiplex PCR. This table holds a few hundred thousand clones, about 82% found once. Sequencing was done on a sample of peripheral blood. The receptors stem from a man in his fifties with active or convalescent COVID-19.

This clone was picked up one time. This chain uses TRBV9 with TRBJ2-1; 9 bases are a match to TRBD2. The trim removed 8 bases at V and 8 bases at J, leaving 5 bases unmatched. CDR3 length: 12 residues. CDR1 and CDR2 from the germline V gene are SGDLS and YYNGEE. CDR3 coding DNA: TGTGCCAGTTCTAGCGGGAATGATGAGCAGTTCTTC. This encodes CASSSGNDEQFF.

V is TRBV15 and J is TRBJ2-5; the D gene is possibly TRBD2 (6 bases). CDR3 size: 17 residues. Germline V gene lookup returns CDR1 LNHNV and CDR2 YYDKDF (reference sequence). Deletions cut 1 base from V and 1 base from J, with 16 bases between. The DNA of the CDR3 is TGTGCCACCAGCAGAGCAAGGGGTGCGGGGAGCCAAGAGACCCAGTACTTC. The encoded protein is CATSRARGAGSQETQYF.

The genes are TRBV15 and TRBJ2-2, with TRBD1 matching 7 bases. The J segment lost 4 bases and the V segment lost 6 bases, leaving 8 bases of the junction unmatched. Per germline, CDR1 LNHNV and CDR2 YYDKDF (reference sequence). The CDR3 is 15 residues long. CDR3: CATSIRGQITGELFF. The CDR3, as DNA: TGTGCCACCAGTATTAGGGGGCAGATCACCGGGGAGCTGTTTTTT.

The chain recombines TRBV10-3 with TRBJ2-1, with 13 bases matching TRBD2. Per the germline V gene, CDR1 is ENHRY and CDR2 is SYGVKD. The CDR3 consists of 18 residues. The trim removed 3 bases at V and 3 bases at J, leaving 8 bases unmatched. The CDR3 spells CAISESGTSGAFYNEQFF. In DNA form, the CDR3 reads TGTGCCATCAGTGAATCGGGGACTAGCGGGGCATTCTACAATGAGCAGTTCTTC.